The following is a TCR beta chain sequence with its context. Tagging with unique molecular identifiers was applied to individual cDNA molecules. TCRdb called the 5' RACE reads again in MiXCR, with one record for every CDR3 protein. The top ten clones hold approximately 3% of a sample with approximately 67,000 distinct CDR3 sequences, less than 9.5% of them seen once. The data are from a study of early T cells in non-severe SARS-CoV-2 infection. CDR1 is SGHTA and CDR2 is FQGNSA in the germline V gene. The V and J ends lost 5 bases and 2 bases, in that order; junction bases with no gene match: 4. The CDR3 is made up of 16 amino acids.

The origin of this receptor is an adult who was a healthcare worker with PCR-confirmed SARS-CoV-2 infection or an uninfected control (not recorded which). The source material was whole blood. This chain uses TRBV7-2 with TRBJ2-6; 9 bases fit TRBD2. CDR3 DNA sequence: TGTGCCAGCAGCCGGGGACTAGCAGCTGGGGCCAACGTCCTGACTTTC. It yields the protein CASSRGLAAGANVLTF.